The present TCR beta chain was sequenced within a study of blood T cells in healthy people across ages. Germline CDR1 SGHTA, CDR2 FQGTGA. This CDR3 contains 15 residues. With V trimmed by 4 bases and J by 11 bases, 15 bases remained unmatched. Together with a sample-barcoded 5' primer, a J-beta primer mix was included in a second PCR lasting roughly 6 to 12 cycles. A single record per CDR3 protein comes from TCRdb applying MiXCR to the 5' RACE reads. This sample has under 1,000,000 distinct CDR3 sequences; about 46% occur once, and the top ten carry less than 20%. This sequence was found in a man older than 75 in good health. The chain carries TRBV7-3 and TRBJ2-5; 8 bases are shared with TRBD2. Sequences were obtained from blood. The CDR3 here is CASSSEAGVSDEQYF. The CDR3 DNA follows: TGTGCCAGCAGCTCCGAAGCGGGAGTGAGCGATGAGCAGTACTTC.